This T cell receptor (beta chain) came from a study of shared clonotypes between healthy human individuals. Produced via immunoSEQ multiplex PCR; TCRdb's table is partial and in-frame only. The sample holds about 2 million clones; over 85% are singletons and the top ten take 0.1% to 0.15%. Donors were healthy HIV-negative adults without recent acute infections or vaccinations. The sample comprised naive CD4+ T cells sorted from blood. Described subset: CD45RA+ positively selected. The receptor's source is a man between 18 and 35 years old in good health.

The CDR3 nucleotides read TGCGCCAGCAGCTTGGCCGGGACAGGGGCCAGGGAGACCCAGTACTTC. Its protein is CASSLAGTGARETQYF. The gene calls are TRBV5-1 and TRBJ2-5; 10 nucleotides align to TRBD1. After removal of 0 bases from V and 5 bases from J, the junction contained 7 bases not matched to a gene. Germline CDR1 SGHRS, CDR2 YFSETQ. The CDR3 has 16 residues.